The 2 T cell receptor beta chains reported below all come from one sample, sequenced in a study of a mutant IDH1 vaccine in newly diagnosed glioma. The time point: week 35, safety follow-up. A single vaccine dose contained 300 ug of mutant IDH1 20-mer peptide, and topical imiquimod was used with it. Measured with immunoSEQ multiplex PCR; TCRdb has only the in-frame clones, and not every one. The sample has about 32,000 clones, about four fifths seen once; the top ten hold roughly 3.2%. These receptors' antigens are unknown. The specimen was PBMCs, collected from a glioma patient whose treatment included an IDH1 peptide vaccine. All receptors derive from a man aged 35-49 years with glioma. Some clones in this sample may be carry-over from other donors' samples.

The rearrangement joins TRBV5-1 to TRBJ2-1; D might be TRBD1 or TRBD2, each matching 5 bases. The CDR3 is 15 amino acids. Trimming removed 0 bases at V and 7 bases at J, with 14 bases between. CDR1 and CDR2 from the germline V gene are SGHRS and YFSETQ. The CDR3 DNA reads TGCGCCAGCAGCTTGGAGGGGAGCAGAACGAATGAGCAGTTCTTC. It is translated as CASSLEGSRTNEQFF.

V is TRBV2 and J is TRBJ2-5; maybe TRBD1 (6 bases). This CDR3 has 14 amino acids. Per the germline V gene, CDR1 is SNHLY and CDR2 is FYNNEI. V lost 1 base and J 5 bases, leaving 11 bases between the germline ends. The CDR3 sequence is CASSEVSQGETQYF. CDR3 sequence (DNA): TGTGCCAGCAGTGAAGTGTCCCAGGGGGAGACCCAGTACTTC.